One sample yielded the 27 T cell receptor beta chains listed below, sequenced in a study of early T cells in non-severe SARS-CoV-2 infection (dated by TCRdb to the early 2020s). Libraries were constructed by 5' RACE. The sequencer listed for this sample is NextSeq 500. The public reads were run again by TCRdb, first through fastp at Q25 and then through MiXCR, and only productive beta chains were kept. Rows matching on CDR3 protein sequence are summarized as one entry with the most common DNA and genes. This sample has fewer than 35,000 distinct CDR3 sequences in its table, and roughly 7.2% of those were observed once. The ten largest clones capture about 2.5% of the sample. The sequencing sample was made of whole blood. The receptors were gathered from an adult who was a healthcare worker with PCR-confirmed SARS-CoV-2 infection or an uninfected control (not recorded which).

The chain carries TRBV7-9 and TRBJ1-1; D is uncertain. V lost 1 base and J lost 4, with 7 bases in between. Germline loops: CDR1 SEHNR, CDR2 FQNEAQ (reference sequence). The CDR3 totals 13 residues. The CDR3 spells CASSLGLGTEAFF. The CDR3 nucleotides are TGTGCCAGCAGCTTAGGCCTCGGCACTGAAGCTTTCTTT.

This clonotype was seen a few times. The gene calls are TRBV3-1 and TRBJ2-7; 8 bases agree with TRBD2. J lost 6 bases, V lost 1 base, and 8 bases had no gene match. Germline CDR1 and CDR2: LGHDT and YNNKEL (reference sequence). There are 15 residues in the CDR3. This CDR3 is CASSQGPAGVGEQYF. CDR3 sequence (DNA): TGTGCCAGCAGCCAAGGCCCAGCGGGAGTCGGCGAGCAGTACTTC.

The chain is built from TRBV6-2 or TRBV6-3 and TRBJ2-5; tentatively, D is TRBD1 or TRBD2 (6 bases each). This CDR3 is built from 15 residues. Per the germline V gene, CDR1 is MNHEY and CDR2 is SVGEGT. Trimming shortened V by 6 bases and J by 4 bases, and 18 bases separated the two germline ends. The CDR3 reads CASRLTEGGGETQYF. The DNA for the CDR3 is TGTGCCAGCAGACTGACCGAAGGAGGGGGAGAGACCCAGTACTTC.

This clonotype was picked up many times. CDR3 nucleotides: TGTGCCAGCACCTTGAGGGGCCGGGCCTCCTACGAGCAGTACTTC. It specifies CASTLRGRASYEQYF. This rearrangement joins TRBV6-2 or TRBV6-3 to TRBJ2-7; the D call may be TRBD1 or TRBD2 (5 bases each). The V gene lost 7 bases and the J gene lost 0 bases, with 16 bases spanning the gap. The CDR3 covers 15 residues. Germline V gene data show CDR1 as MNHEY and CDR2 as SVGEGT.

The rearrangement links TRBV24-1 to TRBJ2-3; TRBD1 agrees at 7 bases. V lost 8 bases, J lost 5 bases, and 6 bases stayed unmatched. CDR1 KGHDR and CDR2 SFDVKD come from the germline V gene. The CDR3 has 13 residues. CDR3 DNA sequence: TGTGCCACCAAGGTCTCAGGGGGAGATACGCAGTATTTT. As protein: CATKVSGGDTQYF.

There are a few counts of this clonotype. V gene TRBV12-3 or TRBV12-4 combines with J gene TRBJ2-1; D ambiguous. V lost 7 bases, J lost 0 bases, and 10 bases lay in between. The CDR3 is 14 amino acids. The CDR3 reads CASTPGLSYNEQFF. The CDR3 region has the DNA TGTGCCAGCACCCCGGGTCTCTCCTACAATGAGCAGTTCTTC.

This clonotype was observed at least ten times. This CDR3 reads CASRDTGDTIYF. In nucleotides, the CDR3 is TGTGCCAGCAGAGACACAGGGGACACCATATATTTT. This chain connects TRBV6-6 to TRBJ1-3; 7 bases align to TRBD1. CDR3 size: 12 residues. Germline lookup yields CDR1 MNHNY and CDR2 SVGAGI (reference sequence). Losses at the gene ends were 6 bases for V and 8 bases for J; bases not matched to a gene: 4.

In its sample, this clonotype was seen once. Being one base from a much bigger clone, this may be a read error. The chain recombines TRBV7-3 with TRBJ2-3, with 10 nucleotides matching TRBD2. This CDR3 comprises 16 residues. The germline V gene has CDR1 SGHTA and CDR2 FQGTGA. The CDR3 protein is CASSSSTSGLRDTLYF. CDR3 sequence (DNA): TGTGCCAGCAGCTCCTCGACTAGCGGGCTTAGGGATACGCTGTATTTT.

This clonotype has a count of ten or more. CDR3 sequence: CASSLLNYGYTF. In DNA, the CDR3 is TGTGCCAGCAGTTTGCTTAACTATGGCTACACCTTC. V gene TRBV28 combines with J gene TRBJ1-2; the D is unclear. The CDR3 consists of 12 residues. Germline assignment: CDR1 MDHEN and CDR2 SYDVKM. V was clipped by 3 bases and J by 1 base, with 3 bases between them.

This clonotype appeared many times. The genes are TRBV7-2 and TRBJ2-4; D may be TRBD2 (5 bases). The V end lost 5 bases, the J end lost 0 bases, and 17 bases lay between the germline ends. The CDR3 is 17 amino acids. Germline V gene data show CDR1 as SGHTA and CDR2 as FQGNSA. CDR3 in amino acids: CASSLRTAREAKNIQYF. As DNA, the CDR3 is TGTGCCAGCAGCCTTCGGACTGCGAGGGAAGCCAAAAACATTCAGTACTTC.

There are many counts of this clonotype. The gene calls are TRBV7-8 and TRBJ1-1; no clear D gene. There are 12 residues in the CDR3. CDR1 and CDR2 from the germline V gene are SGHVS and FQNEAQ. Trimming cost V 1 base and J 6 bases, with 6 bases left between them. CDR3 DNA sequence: TGTGCCAGCAGCTTAGGTCTGGCTGAAGCTTTCTTT. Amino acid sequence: CASSLGLAEAFF.

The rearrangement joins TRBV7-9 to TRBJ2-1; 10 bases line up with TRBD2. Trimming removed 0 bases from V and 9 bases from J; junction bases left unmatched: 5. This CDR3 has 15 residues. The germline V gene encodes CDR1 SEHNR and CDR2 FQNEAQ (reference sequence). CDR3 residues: CASSLALAGVGEQFF. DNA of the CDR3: TGTGCCAGCAGCTTAGCGCTAGCGGGAGTCGGTGAGCAGTTCTTC.

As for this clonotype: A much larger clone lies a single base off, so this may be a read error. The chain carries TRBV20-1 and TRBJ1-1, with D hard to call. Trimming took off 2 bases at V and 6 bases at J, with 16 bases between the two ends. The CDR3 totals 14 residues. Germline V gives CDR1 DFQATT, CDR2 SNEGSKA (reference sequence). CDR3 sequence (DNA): TGCAGTGCTAGATTGACCAAATGCCGGTCTGAAGCTTTCTTT. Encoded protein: CSARLTKCRSEAFF.

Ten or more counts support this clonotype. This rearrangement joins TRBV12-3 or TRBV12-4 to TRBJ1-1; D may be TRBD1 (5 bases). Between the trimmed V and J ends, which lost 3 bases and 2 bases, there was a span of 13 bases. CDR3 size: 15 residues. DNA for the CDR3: TGTGCCAGCAGTTTGAGTTATAGGACAAACACTGAAGCTTTCTTT. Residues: CASSLSYRTNTEAFF.

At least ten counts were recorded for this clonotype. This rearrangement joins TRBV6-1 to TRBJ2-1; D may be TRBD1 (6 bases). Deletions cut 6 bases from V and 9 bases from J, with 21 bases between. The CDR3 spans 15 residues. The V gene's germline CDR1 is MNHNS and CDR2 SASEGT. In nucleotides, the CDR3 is TGTGCCAGCAGGAACTCCCCGACAGGCGACGCTGAGCAGTTCTTC. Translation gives CASRNSPTGDAEQFF.

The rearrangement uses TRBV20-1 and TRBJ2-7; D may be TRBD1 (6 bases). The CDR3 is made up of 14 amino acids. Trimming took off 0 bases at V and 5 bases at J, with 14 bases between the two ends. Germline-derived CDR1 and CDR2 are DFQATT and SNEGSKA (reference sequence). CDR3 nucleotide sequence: TGCAGTGCTAGAGATTCGGCAGGGGCGGACGAGCAGTACTTC. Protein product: CSARDSAGADEQYF.

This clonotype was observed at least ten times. CDR3 nucleotide sequence: TGCAGTGCGCAATCAGGGGCCCCCTACGAGCAGTACTTC. It is translated as CSAQSGAPYEQYF. The chain is built from TRBV20-1 and TRBJ2-7; D may be TRBD1 (6 bases). There are 13 residues in the CDR3. Germline values: CDR1 DFQATT, CDR2 SNEGSKA (reference sequence). The V end lost 6 bases, the J end lost 2 bases, and 14 bases lay between the germline ends.

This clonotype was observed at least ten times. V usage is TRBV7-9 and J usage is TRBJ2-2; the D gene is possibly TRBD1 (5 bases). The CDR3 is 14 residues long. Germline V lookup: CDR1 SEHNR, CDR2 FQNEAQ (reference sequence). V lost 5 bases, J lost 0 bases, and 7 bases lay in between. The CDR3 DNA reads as TGTGCCAGCAGCCCGGACACGAACACCGGGGAGCTGTTTTTT. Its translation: CASSPDTNTGELFF.

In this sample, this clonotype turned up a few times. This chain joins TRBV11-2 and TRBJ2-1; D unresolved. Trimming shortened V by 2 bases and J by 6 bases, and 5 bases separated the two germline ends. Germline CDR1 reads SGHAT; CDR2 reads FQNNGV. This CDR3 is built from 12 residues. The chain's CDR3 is CASSLMINEQFF. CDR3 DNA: TGTGCCAGCAGCTTAATGATCAATGAGCAGTTCTTC.

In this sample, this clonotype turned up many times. In DNA form, the CDR3 reads TGCAGTGCTAGAGAGAGGTGGGGGGGTTTGCGCGAGCAGTACTTC. Translating gives CSARERWGGLREQYF. This chain uses TRBV20-1 with TRBJ2-7, with TRBD2 identical over 7 bases. Germline V gene sequence: CDR1 DFQATT, CDR2 SNEGSKA (reference sequence). V lost 0 bases to trimming and J lost 6 bases; unmatched junction nucleotides: 11. This CDR3 is built from 15 residues.

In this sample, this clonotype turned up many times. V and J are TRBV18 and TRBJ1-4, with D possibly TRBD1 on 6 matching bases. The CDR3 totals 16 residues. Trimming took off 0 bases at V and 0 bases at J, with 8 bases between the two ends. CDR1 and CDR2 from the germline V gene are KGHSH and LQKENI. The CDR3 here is CASSPPQGTTNEKLFF. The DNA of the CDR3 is TGTGCCAGCTCACCACCCCAGGGGACAACTAATGAAAAACTGTTTTTT.

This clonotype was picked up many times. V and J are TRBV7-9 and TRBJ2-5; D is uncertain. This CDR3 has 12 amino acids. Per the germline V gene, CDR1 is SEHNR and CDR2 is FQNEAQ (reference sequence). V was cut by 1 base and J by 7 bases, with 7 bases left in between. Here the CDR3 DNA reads TGTGCCAGCAGCTTAGGGTCAGGGACCCAGTACTTC. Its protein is CASSLGSGTQYF. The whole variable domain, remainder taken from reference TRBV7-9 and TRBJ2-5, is DTGVSQNPRHKITKRGQNVTFRCDPISEHNRLYWYRQTLGQGPEFLTYFQNEAQLEKSRLLSDRFSAERPKGSFSTLEIQRTEQGDSAMYLCASSLGSGTQYFGPGTRLLVL.

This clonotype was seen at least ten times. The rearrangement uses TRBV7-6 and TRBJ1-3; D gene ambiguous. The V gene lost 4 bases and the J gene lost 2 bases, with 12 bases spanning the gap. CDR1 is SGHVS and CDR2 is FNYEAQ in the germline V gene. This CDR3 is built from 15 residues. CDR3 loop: CASSSHDLAGNTIYF. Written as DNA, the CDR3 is TGTGCCAGCAGCTCACACGATTTGGCTGGAAACACCATATATTTT.

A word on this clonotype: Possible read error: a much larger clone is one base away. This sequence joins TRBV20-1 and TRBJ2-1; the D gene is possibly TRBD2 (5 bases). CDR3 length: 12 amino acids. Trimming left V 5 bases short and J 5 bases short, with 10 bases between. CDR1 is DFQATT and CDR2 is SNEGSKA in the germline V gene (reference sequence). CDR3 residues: CSAAGLHNEQFF. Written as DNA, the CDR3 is TGCAGTGCTGCCGGACTCCACAATGAGCAGTTCTTC.

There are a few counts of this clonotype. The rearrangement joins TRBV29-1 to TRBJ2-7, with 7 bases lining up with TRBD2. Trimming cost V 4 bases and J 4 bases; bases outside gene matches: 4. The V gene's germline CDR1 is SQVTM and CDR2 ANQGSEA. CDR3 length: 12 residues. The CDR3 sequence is CSVGGGEYEQYF. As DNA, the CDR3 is TGCAGCGTTGGGGGAGGGGAGTACGAGCAGTACTTC.

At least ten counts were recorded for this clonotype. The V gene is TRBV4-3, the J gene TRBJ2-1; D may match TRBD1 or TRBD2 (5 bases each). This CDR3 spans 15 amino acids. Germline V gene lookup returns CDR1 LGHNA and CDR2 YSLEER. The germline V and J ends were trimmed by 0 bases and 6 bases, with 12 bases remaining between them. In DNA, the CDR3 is TGCGCCAGCAGCCAAGAAATCGGGGCTCTCAATGAGCAGTTCTTC. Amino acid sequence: CASSQEIGALNEQFF.

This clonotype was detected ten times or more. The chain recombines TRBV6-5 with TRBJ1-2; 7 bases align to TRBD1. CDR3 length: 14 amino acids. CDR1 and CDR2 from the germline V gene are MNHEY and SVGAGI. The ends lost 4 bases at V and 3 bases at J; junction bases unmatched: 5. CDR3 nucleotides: TGTGCCAGCAGTTCTCCAGGGGGTGACTATGGCTACACCTTC. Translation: CASSSPGGDYGYTF.